Shown below are 26 T cell receptor beta chains from a single sample sequenced in a study of T cells in tuberculosis. TCRdb's copy holds only in-frame clones and misses some; the assay was immunoSEQ multiplex PCR. The sample lists tens of thousands of clones, about nine tenths occurring once. Sorting used thawed, overnight-rested PBMC stained with anti-CD3, a viability dye and GMM-loaded CD1B tetramer. C32 glucose monomycolate from Rhodococcus equi was loaded onto the CD1B tetramers. The material sequenced was CD1b-GMM tetramer-negative cells sorted from PBMCs. These receptors were collected from an adult woman with latent tuberculosis.

The gene calls are TRBV5-1 and TRBJ1-1; no clear D gene. Germline lookup yields CDR1 SGHRS and CDR2 YFSETQ. The CDR3 sequence is 11 residues long. V gave up 2 bases and J gave up 6 bases, with 5 bases separating them. The DNA of the CDR3 is TGCGCCAGCAGCTTTGGCCCTGAAGCTTTCTTT. Its translation is CASSFGPEAFF.

This rearrangement joins TRBV19 to TRBJ2-7, with 7 bases matching TRBD2. The germline CDR1 and CDR2 sequences are LNHDA and SQIVND (reference sequence). This CDR3 contains 14 residues. V lost 6 bases and J lost 0; bases outside the gene matches: 5. CDR3 sequence reads: CASSPSGGSYEQYV. The CDR3 coding sequence is TGTGCCAGTAGCCCATCGGGGGGCTCCTACGAGCAGTACGTC.

This clone was observed a single time. This sequence joins TRBV27 and TRBJ1-5; TRBD1 is a possible D gene (6 bases). This CDR3 comprises 14 residues. Trimming took 7 bases from V and 4 from J, leaving 14 bases between them. The germline gives CDR1 MNHEY, CDR2 SMNVEV (reference sequence). The chain's CDR3 is CASKTGTTNQPQHF. As DNA, the CDR3 is TGTGCCAGCAAGACCGGGACAACTAATCAGCCCCAGCATTTT.

This chain links TRBV6-1 with TRBJ1-2; D is perhaps TRBD1 (6 bases). From germline, CDR1 is MNHNS and CDR2 SASEGT. This CDR3 has 12 residues. The V gene lost 4 bases and the J gene lost 4 bases, with 7 bases spanning the gap. CDR3 in amino acids: CASSVQGYGYTF. DNA for the CDR3: TGTGCCAGCAGTGTACAGGGCTATGGCTACACCTTC.

This clone has only one observation. This chain uses TRBV18 with TRBJ2-3; weak D call: TRBD2 (6 bases). This CDR3 contains 15 residues. In germline, CDR1 is KGHSH, CDR2 LQKENI. Trimming took 4 bases from V and 2 from J, leaving 13 bases between them. CDR3 protein: CASSHRDSTTDTQYF. CDR3 coding DNA: TGTGCCAGCTCACACCGGGACTCCACCACAGATACGCAGTATTTT.

The rearrangement links TRBV4-1 to TRBJ1-2; 10 bases agree with TRBD1. There are 17 residues in the CDR3. With 4 bases clipped from V and 3 bases from J, the junction kept 11 bases outside the gene matches. Germline CDR1 and CDR2: MGHRA and YSYEKL. CDR3 DNA: TGCGCCAGCAGCCCCTGGTCCTCTGGACAGGGGGACTATGGCTACACCTTC. Protein: CASSPWSSGQGDYGYTF.

The genes are TRBV4-1 and TRBJ1-1, with D possibly TRBD1 on 6 matching bases. Germline V gene lookup returns CDR1 MGHRA and CDR2 YSYEKL. The CDR3 has 17 residues. Trimming took 2 bases from V and 2 from J, leaving 18 bases between them. In DNA form, the CDR3 reads TGCGCCAGCAGCCAATATCAGACAGGCCTTTTTAACACTGAAGCTTTCTTT. Translated: CASSQYQTGLFNTEAFF.

V gene TRBV5-6 combines with J gene TRBJ1-5; 7 bases line up with TRBD1. Unmatched junction bases numbered 1, after V lost 3 bases and J lost 1 base. From germline, CDR1 is SGHDT and CDR2 YYEEEE. The CDR3 is 14 residues long. DNA for the CDR3: TGTGCCAGCAGCTCACAGGGGAGCAATCAGCCCCAGCATTTT. This sequence encodes CASSSQGSNQPQHF.

The CDR3 sequence is CASSMTPVATKAFF. The CDR3, as DNA: TGTGCCAGTAGTATGACTCCCGTCGCAACCAAAGCTTTCTTT. The V gene is TRBV19, the J gene TRBJ1-1; D gene ambiguous. The CDR3 length is 14 residues. Looked up from germline, CDR1 is LNHDA and CDR2 is SQIVND (reference sequence). V was pared by 3 bases and J by 9 bases, with 17 bases between.

V gene TRBV7-6 combines with J gene TRBJ1-1, with D maybe TRBD1 (6 bases). There are 17 residues in the CDR3. The V gene lost 5 bases and the J gene lost 4 bases, with 23 bases spanning the gap. Germline loops: CDR1 SGHVS, CDR2 FNYEAQ. In DNA, the CDR3 is TGTGCCAGCAGCCGCCTCCGGGGGGCTTCCCTTTCCACTGAAGCTTTCTTT. Encoded protein: CASSRLRGASLSTEAFF. The variable domain in full, with the rest retrieved from reference TRBV7-6 and TRBJ1-1, is GAGVSQSPRYKVTKRGQDVALRCDPISGHVSLYWYRQALGQGPEFLTYFNYEAQQDKSGLPNDRFSAERPEGSISTLTIQRTEQRDSAMYRCASSRLRGASLSTEAFFGQGTRLTVV.

The chain links TRBV9 to TRBJ2-3; tentative D call: TRBD2 (7 bases). The V and J ends lost 7 bases and 2 bases respectively, with 17 bases between them. CDR3 length equals 15 residues. In germline, CDR1 is SGDLS, CDR2 YYNGEE. CDR3 amino acids: CASGMWRGPTDTQYF. DNA for the CDR3: TGTGCCAGCGGTATGTGGCGGGGGCCCACAGATACGCAGTATTTT.

The V call is TRBV5-1, the J call TRBJ1-1; 10 nucleotides match TRBD1. Germline-derived CDR1 and CDR2 are SGHRS and YFSETQ. V lost 2 bases, J lost 5 bases, and 6 bases stayed unmatched. The CDR3 spans 15 residues. The CDR3 sequence: CASSLSPGQGTEAFF. For the CDR3, the DNA is TGCGCCAGCAGCTTATCCCCGGGACAGGGGACTGAAGCTTTCTTT.

This chain joins TRBV10-3 and TRBJ1-5; D uncertain. The germline gives CDR1 ENHRY, CDR2 SYGVKD. The CDR3 is 15 amino acids. Trimming cost V 3 bases and J 3 bases, with 12 bases left between them. CDR3 sequence reads: CAISDQAYPNQPQHF. The CDR3 DNA reads as TGTGCCATCAGTGACCAGGCCTACCCCAATCAGCCCCAGCATTTT.

The rearrangement joins TRBV2 to TRBJ2-7; 7 bases fit TRBD1. The CDR3 consists of 15 residues. CDR1 SNHLY and CDR2 FYNNEI come from the germline V gene. Trimming cost V 6 bases and J 1 base; bases outside gene matches: 9. This CDR3 reads CASRAIRGLSYEQYF. For the CDR3, the DNA is TGTGCCAGCAGGGCTATCAGGGGGTTATCCTACGAGCAGTACTTC.

J is TRBJ1-2 and V is TRBV4-3; 8 bases match TRBD1. The germline gives CDR1 LGHNA, CDR2 YSLEER. The CDR3 runs to 15 residues. Trimming at V came to 0 bases and at J to 2 bases, leaving 2 bases not matched to a gene. Here the CDR3 DNA reads TGCGCCAGCAGCCAAGATCAGGGGGCGAACTATGGCTACACCTTC. As protein: CASSQDQGANYGYTF.

The rearrangement joins TRBV30 to TRBJ2-5, with 8 bases lining up with TRBD1. CDR3 length equals 14 residues. In germline, CDR1 is GTSNPN, CDR2 SVGIG (reference sequence). V lost 2 bases and J lost 1; bases outside the gene matches: 3. In DNA, the CDR3 is TGTGCCTGGAGTCGGGACAGGCCCCAAGAGACCCAGTACTTC. This sequence encodes CAWSRDRPQETQYF.

This clone appeared a few times. V is TRBV10-3 and J is TRBJ2-7; weak D call: TRBD1 (7 bases). The CDR3 runs to 12 residues. Trimming removed 10 bases at V and 3 bases at J, with 13 bases between. Germline loops: CDR1 ENHRY, CDR2 SYGVKD. CDR3 residues: CATGGQFYEQYF. The CDR3 nucleotides read TGTGCCACCGGGGGACAGTTCTACGAGCAGTACTTC.

This rearrangement joins TRBV2 to TRBJ2-7; TRBD1 is a possible D gene (6 bases). V lost 6 bases and J lost 3, with 9 bases in between. CDR1 is SNHLY and CDR2 is FYNNEI in the germline V gene. The CDR3 length is 12 residues. CDR3 protein: CASRVTGYEQYV. The CDR3 DNA sequence: TGTGCCAGCAGGGTGACAGGCTACGAGCAGTACGTC.

The chain links TRBV19 to TRBJ1-6, with D possibly TRBD1 on 5 matching bases. The V end lost 2 bases, the J end lost 1 base, and 6 bases lay between the germline ends. Germline loops: CDR1 LNHDA, CDR2 SQIVND (reference sequence). The CDR3 totals 15 residues. DNA of the CDR3: TGTGCCAGTAGTATACAGGGTTCCTATAATTCACCCCTCCACTTT. It yields the protein CASSIQGSYNSPLHF.

The CDR3 spells CASSLVAGGPDTQYF. The CDR3 nucleotides are TGTGCCAGCAGCTTAGTAGCGGGGGGGCCGGATACGCAGTATTTT. The J gene is TRBJ2-3, the V gene TRBV11-2; 11 bases are shared with TRBD2. Germline V lookup: CDR1 SGHAT, CDR2 FQNNGV. The trim removed 1 base at V and 6 bases at J, leaving 3 bases unmatched. The CDR3 covers 15 residues. The full variable domain, rest sourced from reference TRBV11-2 and TRBJ2-3, is EAGVAQSPRYKIIEKRQSVAFWCNPISGHATLYWYQQILGQGPKLLIQFQNNGVVDDSQLPKDRFSAERLKGVDSTLKIQPAKLEDSAVYLCASSLVAGGPDTQYFGPGTRLTVL.

The V call is TRBV5-6, the J call TRBJ2-2; 7 nucleotides align to TRBD2. V shed 2 bases, J shed 5 bases, and the junction held 6 bases outside the gene matches. The germline gives CDR1 SGHDT, CDR2 YYEEEE. The CDR3 extends over 15 amino acids. CDR3 sequence reads: CASSFGTGRTGELFF. The CDR3 region has the DNA TGTGCCAGCAGCTTTGGGACCGGGAGGACCGGGGAGCTGTTTTTT.

V and J are TRBV6-4 and TRBJ2-3; 9 bases fit TRBD1. The J segment lost 3 bases and the V segment lost 5 bases, leaving 6 bases of the junction unmatched. This CDR3 is built from 15 residues. Per the germline V gene, CDR1 is MRHNA and CDR2 is SNTAGT. Here the CDR3 reads CASSPQGASTDTQYF. As DNA, the CDR3 is TGTGCCAGCAGTCCACAGGGGGCTAGTACAGATACGCAGTATTTT.

The gene calls are TRBV11-2 and TRBJ2-7; 7 bases match TRBD1. The CDR3 spans 15 residues. Trimming cost V 3 bases and J 0 bases; bases outside gene matches: 5. Germline loops: CDR1 SGHAT, CDR2 FQNNGV. CDR3 residues: CASSLGRQGSYEQYV. As DNA, the CDR3 is TGTGCCAGCAGCTTGGGCCGACAGGGCTCCTACGAGCAGTACGTC.

The chain has TRBV18 and TRBJ2-7, with D possibly being TRBD1 (5 bases). Trimming shortened V by 3 bases and J by 4 bases, and 10 bases separated the two germline ends. The length of the CDR3 is 13 residues. Germline loops: CDR1 KGHSH, CDR2 LQKENI. In nucleotides, the CDR3 is TGTGCCAGCTCACCGGACAAAGTTTACGAGCAGTACTTC. Its translation is CASSPDKVYEQYF.

The chain combines TRBV7-9 with TRBJ2-2, with 11 bases lining up with TRBD1. Germline CDR1 reads SEHNR; CDR2 reads FQNEAQ (reference sequence). CDR3 size: 16 residues. V shed 5 bases and J 0 bases; nucleotides not matched to a gene: 2. The CDR3: CASSGGQGANTGELFF. In DNA, the CDR3 is TGTGCCAGCAGCGGGGGACAGGGGGCGAACACCGGGGAGCTGTTTTTT.

The rearrangement joins TRBV2 to TRBJ2-3, with D tentatively TRBD2 (5 bases). Germline lookup yields CDR1 SNHLY and CDR2 FYNNEI. Between the trimmed V and J ends, which lost 4 bases and 1 base, there was a span of 6 bases. The CDR3 extends over 13 amino acids. Here the CDR3 DNA reads TGTGCCAGCAGTGTGAGGGGCACAGATACGCAGTATTTT. Encoded protein: CASSVRGTDTQYF.